A selection of T cell receptor beta chains follows, all from one sample in a study of siplizumab effects on memory and regulatory T cells. The table came from immunoSEQ multiplex PCR; TCRdb's copy has only in-frame clones and leaves some out. The sample has 100,000 or so clones; 92% are singletons. Sequencing was done on a sample of Tregs sorted from blood. Receptors originate from a human donor in good health. The CDR3 runs from the conserved cysteine through the conserved F or W. The D gene is left open where the match is weak. The size of a clone is reported for some rows only, either as once, few or many, or as a class for expanded clones.

TRBV27	TRBJ1-5	.	.	TGTGCCAGCAGTTCCGGGACTTCACGGGACCAGCCCCAGCATTTT	CASSSGTSRDQPQHF
TRBV5-1	TRBJ1-2	.	.	TGCGCCAGCAGCTTGGGAACAGCCCGAGGCTACACCTTC	CASSLGTARGYTF
TRBV30	TRBJ2-7	.	.	TGTGCCTGGGGGGGTTACGAGCAGTACTTC	CAWGGYEQYF
TRBV9	TRBJ2-7	.	.	TGTGCCAGCAGCCGAGGACTAACCTCCATATACGAGCAGTACTTC	CASSRGLTSIYEQYF
TRBV29-1	TRBJ2-2	.	.	TGCAGCGCGGGGGACAGAGTCACCGGGGAGCTGTTTTTT	CSAGDRVTGELFF
TRBV9	TRBJ1-1	.	.	TGTGCCAGCAGCGTACCCGGCCTCCGCTTCCGCGGTGAAGCTTTCTTT	CASSVPGLRFRGEAFF
TRBV5-6	TRBJ2-1	.	TRBD1	TGTGCCAGCAGCTTGGCCGGTGGGACAGGGGTTTACAATGAGCAGTTCTTC	CASSLAGGTGVYNEQFF
TRBV7-3	TRBJ2-3	.	.	TGTGCCAGCAGCTCCGAGGGCGTTCCAGATACGCAGTATTTT	CASSSEGVPDTQYF
TRBV5-1	TRBJ2-1	.	TRBD2	TGCGCCAGCAGCCCAGCGGGAGAGCGCTACAATGAGCAGTTCTTC	CASSPAGERYNEQFF
TRBV7-9	TRBJ2-3	.	TRBD2	TGTGCCAGCAGCTTAACAGCGGGAGTATTGACAGATACGCAGTATTTT	CASSLTAGVLTDTQYF
TRBV11-2	TRBJ2-3	.	TRBD2	TGTGCCAGCAGCTTTCGGGGACTAGCGGGTAGCACAGATACGCAGTATTTT	CASSFRGLAGSTDTQYF
TRBV28	TRBJ1-1	.	.	TGTGCCAGCAGTCCACCGGGGGGCCGTACTGAAGCTTTCTTT	CASSPPGGRTEAFF
TRBV7-2	TRBJ1-2	.	.	TGTGCCAGCAGCTTAATTTCGGGGTCCTATGGCTACACCTTC	CASSLISGSYGYTF
TRBV14	TRBJ2-5	.	.	TGTGCCAGCAGCCCCTTTTTAGCCGGGACCCAGTACTTC	CASSPFLAGTQYF
TRBV4-1	TRBJ2-3	.	.	TGCGCCAGCAGCCCCCTGGACAGCGGTACAGATACGCAGTATTTT	CASSPLDSGTDTQYF
TRBV7-9	TRBJ2-3	.	TRBD2	TGTGCCAGCAGCTACCCACCTAGCGGGCCTAGCACAGATACGCAGTATTTT	CASSYPPSGPSTDTQYF
TRBV5-6	TRBJ1-1	.	.	TGTGCCAGCAGCTTGGGTCGGTGGGGCGGAAAGAACACTGAAGCTTTCTTT	CASSLGRWGGKNTEAFF
TRBV21-1	TRBJ1-2	once	.	TGTGCCAGCAGCAAAGTCTCGTATCGGGACTATGGCTACACCTTC	CASSKVSYRDYGYTF
TRBV7-9	TRBJ2-7	.	TRBD2	TGTGCCAGCACCTCGAGCGGGACCTACGAGCAGTACTTC	CASTSSGTYEQYF
TRBV5-1	TRBJ2-3	.	TRBD1	TGCGCCAGCAGCAAGAGACAGGGGGAGTTCGCAGATACGCAGTATTTT	CASSKRQGEFADTQYF
TRBV19	TRBJ2-6	.	.	TGTGCCGGGGGTTCTGGGGCCAACGTCCTGACTTTC	CAGGSGANVLTF
TRBV19	TRBJ2-7	.	.	TGTGCCAGTAGTATAGCACCCGGGAGTCCTTACGAGCAGTACTTC	CASSIAPGSPYEQYF
TRBV2	TRBJ2-1	.	TRBD2	TGTGCCAGCAGTCAGACTAGCGGATACAATGAGCAGTTCTTC	CASSQTSGYNEQFF
TRBV29-1	TRBJ2-1	once	.	TGCAGCGTTGAAGGTTGGCGGGATCAACTCTCCTACAATGAGCAGTTCTTC	CSVEGWRDQLSYNEQFF
TRBV19	TRBJ2-1	.	.	TGTGCCAGTAGCTCCCTAGCTGGAAATGAGCAGTTCTTC	CASSSLAGNEQFF
TRBV5-1	TRBJ2-2	.	.	TGCGCCAGCAGCTTGGAAGGCGGGATGAACACCGGGGAGCTGTTTTTT	CASSLEGGMNTGELFF
TRBV7-9	TRBJ2-1	.	.	TGTGCCAGCAGCGATTTCGGGTGGGGTGAGCAGTTCTTC	CASSDFGWGEQFF
TRBV7-3	TRBJ2-3	.	TRBD1	TGTGCCAGCAGCTCCGGGACAGGGGCCGTGGATACGCAGTATTTT	CASSSGTGAVDTQYF
TRBV19	TRBJ2-1	.	.	TGTGCCAGTAGTCCCGGATGGGCCAATGAGCAGTTCTTC	CASSPGWANEQFF
TRBV18	TRBJ2-1	.	TRBD2	TGTGCCAGCTCACCATTGAATGCGTTAGCGGGACTAGGGGTAGATGAGCAGTTCTTC	CASSPLNALAGLGVDEQFF
TRBV7-2	TRBJ2-1	.	TRBD2	TGTGCCAGCAGCTTAGCGGGACTACCAAATGAGCAGTTCTTC	CASSLAGLPNEQFF
TRBV4-1	TRBJ2-3	.	.	TGCGCCAGCAGCCAAGATCACGGGGGAGGCACAGATACGCAGTATTTT	CASSQDHGGGTDTQYF
TRBV20-1	TRBJ1-1	few	.	TGCAGTGCTTATGGGGGGGCAACGGCTTTCTTT	CSAYGGATAFF
TRBV5-1	TRBJ2-1	.	.	TGCGCCAGCAGCTTGGAACCGGGAGTTCGCAATGAGCAGTTCTTC	CASSLEPGVRNEQFF
TRBV9	TRBJ2-5	.	TRBD1	TGTGCCAGCAGCGTCCTAGGGACAGGGGCGGAGACCCAGTACTTC	CASSVLGTGAETQYF
TRBV6-1	TRBJ1-1	.	.	TGTGCCAGCAGTGAGGGGGCGGCAGCTTTCTTT	CASSEGAAAFF
TRBV2	TRBJ2-7	.	.	TGTGCCAGCACCCAGACGGGGGCCTACGAGCAGTACTTC	CASTQTGAYEQYF
TRBV10-3	TRBJ2-2	.	.	TGTGCCATCAGTGAAGTGTGGGGGCAAGGCACCGGGGAGCTGTTTTTT	CAISEVWGQGTGELFF
TRBV5-1	TRBJ2-7	once	.	TGCGCCAGCAGCCCCCGCAGCCGCCTCGAGCAGTACTTC	CASSPRSRLEQYF
TRBV5-1	TRBJ2-3	.	TRBD1	TGCGCCAGCAGCTGGACAGGGGCCAGCACAGATACGCAGTATTTT	CASSWTGASTDTQYF
TRBV19	TRBJ2-1	once	.	TGTGCCAGTAGTATAGATGTTCAAGACCAGTTCTTC	CASSIDVQDQFF